This T cell receptor (beta chain) was observed in a study of blood T cell repertoires in COVID-19. With 1 base removed from V and 0 bases from J, the gap between germline ends came to 7 bases. Germline values: CDR1 SGHRS, CDR2 YFSETQ. CDR3 length: 14 residues. Produced via immunoSEQ multiplex PCR; TCRdb's table is partial and in-frame only. This repertoire shows about 150,000 clones, roughly 90% found once; its top ten account for less than 8%. Only one count was recorded for this clone. Participant age was about 18 to 89 years, and participants resided in approximately 24 US areas. Self-reported history from a screening survey and questionnaire set each donor's cohort.

Sample: PBMCs or T cells enriched from blood (not recorded which). The clonotype comes from a woman aged 50 to 65 who had recovered from COVID-19. The J gene is TRBJ1-1, the V gene TRBV5-1; D perhaps matches TRBD1 (5 bases). Here the CDR3 reads CASSLLQVNTEAFF. CDR3 bases: TGCGCCAGCAGCTTGCTACAGGTGAACACTGAAGCTTTCTTT.